This T cell receptor (beta chain) originates from a study of T cell responses to AZD1222 COVID-19 vaccine. About the study: The analysis combined second doses at about 4 or about 12 weeks.

Regarding this clone: Its antigen is as yet unknown.

Study-level findings and limits: Possibly, clonal diversity was underestimated; donors were largely white British and included more females. Epitopes outside B.1.351 and B.1.1.7 mutated regions reportedly drew nearly half of spike TCRs.

Sequencing was performed with immunoSEQ multiplex PCR; in TCRdb, only in-frame clones are kept and a portion is missing. The sample has about 130,000 clones; approximately 91% are singletons. This clonotype was sampled from an adult in good health. The specimen was peripheral blood, collected on day 0 of AZD1222 vaccination.

Written as DNA, the CDR3 is TGTGCCAGCAGCTTAGGGGTGGGAGGCTACACCTTC. This translates into CASSLGVGGYTF. The chain uses TRBV7-3 and TRBJ1-2; D uncertain. CDR1 is SGHTA, CDR2 FQGTGA, per germline. The V end lost 2 bases, the J end lost 8 bases, and 9 bases lay between the germline ends. This CDR3 comprises 12 residues.